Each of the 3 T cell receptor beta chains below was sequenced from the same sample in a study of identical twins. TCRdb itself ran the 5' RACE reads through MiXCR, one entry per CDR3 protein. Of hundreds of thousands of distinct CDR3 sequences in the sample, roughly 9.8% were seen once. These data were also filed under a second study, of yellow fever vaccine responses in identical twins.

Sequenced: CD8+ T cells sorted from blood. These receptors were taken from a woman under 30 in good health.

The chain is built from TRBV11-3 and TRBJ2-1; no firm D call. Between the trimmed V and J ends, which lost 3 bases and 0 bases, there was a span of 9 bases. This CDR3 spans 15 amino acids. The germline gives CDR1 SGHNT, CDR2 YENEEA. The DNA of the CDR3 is TGTGCCAGCAGCTTCAACCCTAGCTCCTACAATGAGCAGTTCTTC. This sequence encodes CASSFNPSSYNEQFF. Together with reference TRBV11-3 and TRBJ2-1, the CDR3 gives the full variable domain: EAGVVQSPRYKIIEKKQPVAFWCNPISGHNTLYWYLQNLGQGPELLIRYENEEAVDDSQLPKDRFSAERLKGVDSTLKIQPAELGDSAVYLCASSFNPSSYNEQFFGPGTRLTVL.

CDR3 sequence: CASSLDRDRELYGYTF. The DNA of the CDR3 is TGTGCCAGCAGCTTAGACCGGGACAGGGAGTTATATGGCTACACCTTC. The V call is TRBV7-9, the J call TRBJ1-2; TRBD1 agrees at 9 bases. The CDR3 has 16 residues. CDR1 and CDR2 from the germline V gene are SEHNR and FQNEAQ (reference sequence). The junction had 8 bases not matched to a gene; V was cut back by 1 base and J by 5 bases.

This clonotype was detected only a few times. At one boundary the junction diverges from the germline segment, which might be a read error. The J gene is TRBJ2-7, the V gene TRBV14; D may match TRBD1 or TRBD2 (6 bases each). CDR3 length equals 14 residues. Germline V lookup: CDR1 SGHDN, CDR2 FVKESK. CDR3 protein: CASTQGGQLYEQYF. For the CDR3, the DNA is TGTGCCAGCACCCAAGGGGGGCAGCTCTACGAGCAGTACTTC.